The 32 T cell receptor beta chains below were found in one sample sequenced in a study of blood T cell repertoires in COVID-19. Profiled with immunoSEQ multiplex PCR; TCRdb holds only in-frame clones, not every one. Here the sample spans about 250,000 clones, around 82% being singletons. What was sequenced was peripheral blood. These receptors came from a woman in her 70s with acute or convalescent COVID-19.

The chain combines TRBV4-2 with TRBJ2-3; no clear D gene. Trimming pared 1 base from V and 1 base from J, leaving 9 bases between. Germline loops: CDR1 LGHNA, CDR2 YNFKEQ. The length of the CDR3 is 15 residues. The CDR3 coding sequence is TGTGCCAGCAGCCAAGTCCCTAGTCGCACAGATACGCAGTATTTT. It translates to CASSQVPSRTDTQYF.

The gene calls are TRBV27 and TRBJ2-5; 7 nucleotides agree with TRBD1. V lost 5 bases to trimming and J lost 2 bases; unmatched junction nucleotides: 5. The CDR3 is 14 amino acids. In germline, CDR1 is MNHEY, CDR2 SMNVEV (reference sequence). This CDR3 reads CASSRLDRQETQYF. The CDR3 DNA is TGTGCCAGCAGTCGTCTGGACAGGCAAGAGACCCAGTACTTC.

The rearrangement links TRBV6-2 or TRBV6-3 to TRBJ2-5; unclear D gene. This CDR3 comprises 16 residues. CDR1 is MNHEY, CDR2 SVGEGT, per germline. V lost 2 bases and J lost 4, with 17 bases in between. CDR3 nucleotides: TGTGCCAGCAGTTACGGTCGGTCCCCGAGAAGAGAGACCCAGTACTTC. It translates to CASSYGRSPRRETQYF.

The sample holds a few counts of this clone. The J gene is TRBJ1-3, the V gene TRBV18; D is perhaps TRBD1 (5 bases). Looked up from germline, CDR1 is KGHSH and CDR2 is LQKENI. The CDR3 totals 18 residues. Trimming shortened V by 1 base and J by 1 base, and 17 bases separated the two germline ends. CDR3 amino acids: CASSPRLVGQESGNTIYF. In DNA, the CDR3 is TGTGCCAGCTCACCACGGTTGGTGGGGCAGGAATCTGGAAACACCATATATTTT.

The rearrangement uses TRBV19 and TRBJ1-2; perhaps TRBD1 as D (6 bases). V lost 5 bases and J 6 bases, leaving 13 bases between the germline ends. Germline V gene sequence: CDR1 LNHDA, CDR2 SQIVND (reference sequence). The CDR3 contains 13 residues. In DNA form, the CDR3 reads TGTGCCAGTAGTCTCTCACAGGGAGATGGCTACACCTTC. It yields the protein CASSLSQGDGYTF.

This clone was picked up one time. V and J are TRBV5-6 and TRBJ1-6; the D is unclear. The CDR3 has 15 amino acids. CDR1 and CDR2 (germline): SGHDT, YYEEEE. The V end lost 0 bases, the J end lost 6 bases, and 10 bases lay between the germline ends. The DNA of the CDR3 is TGTGCCAGCAGCTTGGGACAATTTACTAATTCACCCCTCCACTTT. It codes for CASSLGQFTNSPLHF.

The rearrangement joins TRBV9 to TRBJ2-6; 7 nucleotides match TRBD2. The V gene end was trimmed by 1 base and the J gene end by 3 bases; junction bases not matched to a gene: 1. Germline CDR1 and CDR2: SGDLS and YYNGEE. The CDR3 totals 15 residues. As DNA, the CDR3 is TGTGCCAGCAGCGTACCGGGGGGTGGGGCCAACGTCCTGACTTTC. Its protein product is CASSVPGGGANVLTF. Filled out from reference TRBV9 and TRBJ2-6, the complete variable domain reads DSGVTQTPKHLITATGQRVTLRCSPRSGDLSVYWYQQSLDQGLQFLIQYYNGEERAKGNILERFSAQQFPDLHSELNLSSLELGDSALYFCASSVPGGGANVLTFGAGSRLTVL.

The V call is TRBV3-1 (or the pseudogene TRBV3-2), the J call TRBJ1-5; maybe TRBD1 (6 bases). Germline assignment: CDR1 LGHDT and CDR2 YNNKEL (reference sequence). V gave up 1 base and J gave up 8 bases, with 12 bases separating them. CDR3 length: 14 amino acids. In nucleotides, the CDR3 is TGTGCCAGCAGCCAAGTCAGGGGAACAGAGCCCCAGCATTTT. Protein: CASSQVRGTEPQHF.

A single count supports this clone. The genes are TRBV5-1 and TRBJ2-7; 7 bases fit TRBD2. Germline CDR1 is SGHRS and CDR2 is YFSETQ. Trimming removed 4 bases from V and 1 base from J; junction bases left unmatched: 11. This CDR3 is built from 16 residues. DNA of the CDR3: TGCGCCAGCAGCACCGGGGGAGGGGAGGGTTCCTACGAGCAGTACTTC. It encodes CASSTGGGEGSYEQYF.

The chain recombines TRBV28 with TRBJ2-7; perhaps TRBD1 as D (6 bases). CDR1 and CDR2 (germline): MDHEN, SYDVKM. The CDR3 has 14 residues. Trimming cost V 8 bases and J 0 bases, with 14 bases left between them. CDR3 in amino acids: CASGPRGISYEQYF. CDR3 nucleotide sequence: TGTGCCAGCGGCCCCAGGGGAATCTCCTACGAGCAGTACTTC.

This chain uses TRBV27 with TRBJ1-2; 7 nucleotides agree with TRBD1. Germline CDR1 MNHEY, CDR2 SMNVEV (reference sequence). The trim removed 10 bases at V and 4 bases at J, leaving 18 bases unmatched. There are 16 residues in the CDR3. The DNA for the CDR3 is TGTGCCACTTCCCTATCGGGCACAGGGGACCTCTATGGCTACACCTTC. Its protein product is CATSLSGTGDLYGYTF.

This clone was picked up a small number of times. This chain joins TRBV5-1 and TRBJ1-3; the match to TRBD1 covers 9 bases. With V trimmed by 0 bases and J by 4 bases, 23 bases remained unmatched. Per germline, CDR1 SGHRS and CDR2 YFSETQ. The CDR3 is 22 amino acids. In nucleotides, the CDR3 is TGCGCCAGCAGCTTGGTGGGCTATCCCGGGACAGGGAAGTTCGTATCGGGAAACACCATATATTTT. Its translation: CASSLVGYPGTGKFVSGNTIYF.

The chain combines TRBV4-1 with TRBJ1-2, with 7 bases fitting TRBD1. The CDR3 is 14 amino acids. V lost 2 bases and J lost 5; bases outside the gene matches: 5. From germline, CDR1 is MGHRA and CDR2 YSYEKL. The CDR3 DNA reads TGCGCCAGCAGCCAATCAGGACAGGAATATGGCTACACCTTC. The encoded protein is CASSQSGQEYGYTF.

The rearrangement uses TRBV10-2 and TRBJ2-1; 12 nucleotides match TRBD2. Germline V gene data show CDR1 as WSHSY and CDR2 as SAAADI. V lost 7 bases and J lost 9; bases outside the gene matches: 7. This CDR3 is 14 amino acids long. CDR3: CASTLAGGRVEQFF. In nucleotides, the CDR3 is TGCGCCAGCACCCTAGCGGGGGGGCGGGTTGAGCAGTTCTTC.

The V call is TRBV10-3, the J call TRBJ2-7, with 9 bases lining up with TRBD1. The CDR3 runs 13 residues. CDR1 is ENHRY and CDR2 is SYGVKD in the germline V gene. J lost 6 bases, V lost 4 bases, and 4 bases had no gene match. CDR3 coding DNA: TGTGCCATCAGTGGGGACAGGGTCTCCGAGCAGTACTTC. Amino acids: CAISGDRVSEQYF.

There are a few counts of this clone. The V and J genes are TRBV6-5 and TRBJ1-2; 9 bases line up with TRBD1. The CDR3 runs 15 residues. Germline V CDR1 and CDR2: MNHEY, SVGAGI. After removal of 5 bases from V and 5 bases from J, the junction contained 9 bases not matched to a gene. The CDR3 sequence: CASSRGQGLTYGYTF. The CDR3 DNA sequence: TGTGCCAGCAGTCGCGGACAGGGGCTTACTTATGGCTACACCTTC.

J is TRBJ1-4 and V is TRBV27, with a tentative D call TRBD1 (6 bases). V was clipped by 3 bases and J by 5 bases, with 10 bases between them. The CDR3 runs 14 residues. CDR1 MNHEY and CDR2 SMNVEV come from the germline V gene (reference sequence). The DNA of the CDR3 is TGTGCCAGCAGTTTCGGGCAGGGGAATGAAAAACTGTTTTTT. Its protein product is CASSFGQGNEKLFF.

This clone has more than one count but fewer than ten. V usage is TRBV5-4 and J usage is TRBJ1-1, with 10 bases matching TRBD1. The length of the CDR3 is 15 residues. The J segment lost 1 base and the V segment lost 5 bases, leaving 5 bases of the junction unmatched. Germline CDR1 is SGHNT and CDR2 is YYREEE (reference sequence). For the CDR3, the DNA is TGTGCCAGCAGGGGACAGGGGCGGGGGAACACTGAAGCTTTCTTT. This gives the protein CASRGQGRGNTEAFF.

The chain joins TRBV29-1 to TRBJ2-3, with TRBD1 identical over 8 bases. Per the germline V gene, CDR1 is SQVTM and CDR2 is ANQGSEA. V lost 7 bases to trimming and J lost 0 bases; unmatched junction nucleotides: 3. CDR3 length: 13 residues. The CDR3 DNA sequence: TGCAGCGGACAGGGGACTAGCACAGATACGCAGTATTTT. This translates into CSGQGTSTDTQYF.

The V and J genes are TRBV3-1 (or the pseudogene TRBV3-2) and TRBJ1-2; no reliable D call. CDR1 and CDR2 (germline): LGHDT, YNNKEL (reference sequence). The CDR3 extends over 12 amino acids. The V and J ends lost 6 bases and 7 bases respectively, with 12 bases between them. CDR3 region: CASSLGYSGYTF. DNA of the CDR3: TGTGCCAGCAGTTTGGGCTACTCTGGCTACACCTTC.

This chain links TRBV4-3 with TRBJ1-5, with 9 bases fitting TRBD1. Germline assignment: CDR1 LGHNA and CDR2 YSLEER. After removal of 4 bases from V and 5 bases from J, the junction contained 3 bases not matched to a gene. This CDR3 is built from 14 residues. This chain's CDR3 is CASSRDRAYQPQHF. CDR3 DNA: TGCGCCAGCAGCCGGGACAGGGCTTATCAGCCCCAGCATTTT.

A word on this clone: Relative to the germline gene, one junction end is altered; a read error may explain this. The DNA for the CDR3 is TGTGCCAGCAGCCTAGAAATCTCTAACTATGGCTACACCTTC. Translating gives CASSLEISNYGYTF. This chain joins TRBV11-2 and TRBJ1-2; D remains unclear. Germline CDR1 SGHAT, CDR2 FQNNGV. This CDR3 is 14 amino acids long.

This clone was detected once. The V and J genes are TRBV18 and TRBJ1-5, with TRBD1 matching over 11 bases. The CDR3 loop spans 17 amino acids. Germline-derived CDR1 and CDR2 are KGHSH and LQKENI. The V segment lost 3 bases and the J segment 1 base; nucleotides outside the gene matches: 5. The CDR3 bases are TGTGCCAGCTCACCTGGACAGGGGGCGTGGAGCAATCAGCCCCAGCATTTT. Amino acids: CASSPGQGAWSNQPQHF. Supplemented by reference TRBV18 and TRBJ1-5, the full variable domain reads NAGVMQNPRHLVRRRGQEARLRCSPMKGHSHVYWYRQLPEEGLKFMVYLQKENIIDESGMPKERFSAEFPKEGPSILRIQQVVRGDSAAYFCASSPGQGAWSNQPQHFGDGTRLSIL.

The chain carries TRBV2 and TRBJ2-3; 7 bases are shared with TRBD1. J gave up 8 bases and V 7 bases, and 3 bases lay outside the gene matches. From germline, CDR1 is SNHLY and CDR2 FYNNEI. There are 11 residues in the CDR3. CDR3 sequence reads: CASTTGVTQYF. For the CDR3, the DNA is TGTGCCAGCACTACAGGGGTTACGCAGTATTTT.

This clone appeared once. The chain links TRBV4-3 to TRBJ1-1; D call uncertain. Germline CDR1 LGHNA, CDR2 YSLEER. The V gene lost 6 bases and the J gene lost 5 bases, with 19 bases spanning the gap. The CDR3 spans 15 residues. This CDR3 is CASSLTGAFGTEAFF. The CDR3 bases are TGCGCCAGCAGTTTAACGGGAGCCTTTGGTACTGAAGCTTTCTTT.

This rearrangement joins TRBV18 to TRBJ2-7; D remains unclear. This CDR3 spans 17 amino acids. Between the trimmed V and J ends, which lost 1 base and 1 base, there was a span of 17 bases. CDR1 and CDR2 from the germline V gene are KGHSH and LQKENI. Here the CDR3 DNA reads TGTGCCAGCTCACCACGGGTTCAGCACGGGTTGTCCTACGAGCAGTACTTC. This codes for CASSPRVQHGLSYEQYF.

The chain has TRBV11-2 and TRBJ1-6; 10 bases map to TRBD1. V was pared by 9 bases and J by 10 bases, with 12 bases of the junction left unmatched. Germline CDR1 SGHAT, CDR2 FQNNGV. The CDR3 loop spans 15 amino acids. CDR3 loop: CASMHRGTGDSPLHF. The CDR3 DNA reads as TGTGCCAGTATGCACCGGGGGACAGGGGACTCACCCCTCCACTTT.

The chain has TRBV3-1 (or the pseudogene TRBV3-2) and TRBJ1-2; D gene uncertain. The CDR3 totals 12 residues. Germline V gene data show CDR1 as LGHDT and CDR2 as YNNKEL (reference sequence). V was cut by 0 bases and J by 5 bases, with 4 bases left in between. The CDR3 is CASSQDMYGYTF. CDR3 DNA sequence: TGTGCCAGCAGCCAAGATATGTATGGCTACACCTTC.

This clone is a singleton in its sample. The chain recombines TRBV9 with TRBJ2-7; 9 bases line up with TRBD1. Germline V gene lookup returns CDR1 SGDLS and CDR2 YYNGEE. CDR3 size: 15 residues. J gave up 2 bases and V 4 bases, and 7 bases lay outside the gene matches. The CDR3 region is CASSPQGQGPYEQYF. The DNA of the CDR3 is TGTGCCAGCAGCCCCCAGGGACAGGGCCCCTACGAGCAGTACTTC.

CDR3: CASSRTNGAYEQYF. CDR3 nucleotides: TGTGCCAGCAGTCGGACGAACGGGGCCTACGAGCAGTACTTC. The chain uses TRBV27 and TRBJ2-7; a possible D gene is TRBD2 (5 bases). Trimming stripped 5 bases from V and 2 bases from J, with 13 bases between. Germline CDR1 is MNHEY and CDR2 is SMNVEV (reference sequence). There are 14 residues in the CDR3.

The genes are TRBV28 and TRBJ1-1; weak D call: TRBD1 (5 bases). Trimming cost V 4 bases and J 1 base, with 7 bases left between them. This CDR3 contains 13 residues. CDR1 is MDHEN, CDR2 SYDVKM, per germline. CDR3 protein: CASSWGGNTEAFF. DNA of the CDR3: TGTGCCAGCAGTTGGGGCGGGAACACTGAAGCTTTCTTT. Full variable domain (missing parts from reference TRBV28 and TRBJ1-1): DVKVTQSSRYLVKRTGEKVFLECVQDMDHENMFWYRQDPGLGLRLIYFSYDVKMKEKGDIPEGYSVSREKKERFSLILESASTNQTSMYLCASSWGGNTEAFFGQGTRLTVV.

V and J are TRBV5-6 and TRBJ2-7, with TRBD2 matching over 12 bases. With V trimmed by 4 bases and J by 2 bases, 4 bases remained unmatched. The germline V gene encodes CDR1 SGHDT and CDR2 YYEEEE. This CDR3 comprises 15 residues. CDR3 loop: CASSPRTSGAYEQYF. CDR3 bases: TGTGCCAGCAGCCCCCGGACTAGCGGGGCCTACGAGCAGTACTTC. Looking up the rest from reference TRBV5-6 and TRBJ2-7 gives the full variable domain: DAGVTQSPTHLIKTRGQQVTLRCSPKSGHDTVSWYQQALGQGPQFIFQYYEEEERQRGNFPDRFSGHQFPNYSSELNVNALLLGDSALYLCASSPRTSGAYEQYFGPGTRLTVT.